Below, 27 T cell receptor beta chains from the same sample are listed, as sequenced in a study of T cell responses to AZD1222 COVID-19 vaccine. Generated by immunoSEQ multiplex PCR, the TCRdb table keeps only in-frame clones and is missing some. This sample yields 150,000 to 200,000 clones, of which 94% are seen a single time; 0.6% to 0.7% belongs to the top ten. The sequenced sample was peripheral blood, obtained on day 0 of AZD1222 vaccination. The source is an adult in good health.

The chain combines TRBV5-4 with TRBJ1-1; 10 nucleotides match TRBD1. Germline-derived CDR1 and CDR2 are SGHNT and YYREEE (reference sequence). This CDR3 has 15 amino acids. The V and J ends lost 3 bases and 6 bases, in that order; junction bases with no gene match: 8. The CDR3 loop reads CASSWVDRGRSEAFF. The CDR3 coding sequence is TGTGCCAGCAGCTGGGTGGACAGGGGGAGATCTGAAGCTTTCTTT.

This chain links TRBV6-4 with TRBJ1-5; D not resolved. Germline V gives CDR1 MRHNA, CDR2 SNTAGT. The CDR3 has 15 amino acids. V gave up 9 bases and J gave up 2 bases, with 17 bases separating them. The CDR3 sequence is CASRNSTFGNQPQHF. Here the CDR3 DNA reads TGTGCCAGTCGGAATTCAACGTTTGGCAATCAGCCCCAGCATTTT.

The chain couples TRBV7-3 to TRBJ2-3, with TRBD2 identical over 10 bases. J lost 8 bases, V lost 5 bases, and 13 bases had no gene match. This CDR3 has 16 amino acids. The germline V gene has CDR1 SGHTA and CDR2 FQGTGA. The CDR3 DNA reads as TGTGCCAGCAGCCCCCAATCTAGCGGGAGAAGGGTTACGCAGTATTTT. Amino acid sequence: CASSPQSSGRRVTQYF. Looking up the rest from reference TRBV7-3 and TRBJ2-3 gives the full variable domain: GAGVSQTPSNKVTEKGKYVELRCDPISGHTALYWYRQSLGQGPEFLIYFQGTGAADDSGLPNDRFFAVRPEGSVSTLKIQRTERGDSAVYLCASSPQSSGRRVTQYFGPGTRLTVL.

The chain combines TRBV28 with TRBJ2-1, with D possibly being TRBD1 (6 bases). The V and J ends lost 2 bases and 4 bases respectively, with 12 bases between them. The CDR3 extends over 15 amino acids. Germline assignment: CDR1 MDHEN and CDR2 SYDVKM. CDR3 nucleotides: TGTGCCAGCAGTTTACCGGGACAAACGTACAATGAGCAGTTCTTC. Translated: CASSLPGQTYNEQFF.

The CDR3 DNA reads as TGTGCCAGCAGCGTAGCAGTGGATACGCAGTATTTT. Encoded protein: CASSVAVDTQYF. This chain uses TRBV9 with TRBJ2-3; no definite D call. Germline assignment: CDR1 SGDLS and CDR2 YYNGEE. The V gene lost 0 bases and the J gene lost 6 bases, with 5 bases spanning the gap. This CDR3 contains 12 residues.

This clone was found a few times. The CDR3 loop is CASSHSPGLAVNFLNTGELFF. CDR3 DNA sequence: TGCGCCAGCAGCCACAGTCCCGGACTAGCGGTAAACTTTCTTAACACCGGGGAGCTGTTTTTT. The chain employs TRBV4-1 and TRBJ2-2; TRBD2 agrees at 10 bases. The V gene's germline CDR1 is MGHRA and CDR2 YSYEKL. With V trimmed by 3 bases and J by 2 bases, 18 bases remained unmatched. This CDR3 is built from 21 residues.

The chain carries TRBV13 and TRBJ2-4; TRBD1 agrees at 9 bases. The CDR3 covers 15 residues. The junction had 5 bases not matched to a gene; V was cut back by 0 bases and J by 8 bases. Germline V gene lookup returns CDR1 PRHDT and CDR2 FYEKMQ (reference sequence). The CDR3 region is CASSLGGQGCYIQYF. For the CDR3, the DNA is TGTGCCAGCAGCTTAGGGGGACAGGGATGCTACATTCAGTACTTC.

The chain is built from TRBV10-3 and TRBJ1-1, with D tentatively TRBD1 (5 bases). This CDR3 is built from 15 residues. From germline, CDR1 is ENHRY and CDR2 SYGVKD. Trimming cost V 3 bases and J 4 bases, with 15 bases left between them. CDR3 residues: CAISDSDKGPTEAFF. CDR3 coding DNA: TGTGCCATCAGTGATTCCGACAAGGGGCCCACTGAAGCTTTCTTT.

The genes are TRBV18 and TRBJ1-1; D not resolved. Germline lookup yields CDR1 KGHSH and CDR2 LQKENI. V was trimmed by 4 bases and J by 0 bases, leaving 3 bases between them. CDR3 length: 12 amino acids. CDR3 amino acids: CASSRMNTEAFF. In DNA form, the CDR3 reads TGTGCCAGCTCACGCATGAACACTGAAGCTTTCTTT.

This clone appeared a single time. The chain joins TRBV5-1 to TRBJ2-7; 7 bases agree with TRBD1. V lost 1 base to trimming and J lost 6 bases; unmatched junction nucleotides: 10. The CDR3 is made up of 15 amino acids. Germline assignment: CDR1 SGHRS and CDR2 YFSETQ. Here the CDR3 reads CASSLSRTGDTEQYF. Here the CDR3 DNA reads TGCGCCAGCAGCTTGAGCCGGACAGGCGACACCGAGCAGTACTTC.

The chain employs TRBV5-1 and TRBJ2-5, with D uncertain. The germline gives CDR1 SGHRS, CDR2 YFSETQ. V lost 1 base and J lost 2, with 12 bases in between. The CDR3 runs to 15 residues. CDR3: CASSLRSLHQETQYF. DNA of the CDR3: TGCGCCAGCAGCTTGCGGAGTCTGCATCAAGAGACCCAGTACTTC.

This chain connects TRBV11-1 to TRBJ1-1; the D gene is possibly TRBD1 (6 bases). This CDR3 has 13 amino acids. With 1 base removed from V and 11 bases from J, the gap between germline ends came to 14 bases. Looked up from germline, CDR1 is SGHAT and CDR2 is FQDESV (reference sequence). CDR3 sequence: CASSLVGRGLAFF. CDR3 DNA sequence: TGTGCCAGCAGCTTAGTCGGTCGGGGGCTGGCTTTCTTT.

V gene TRBV4-1 combines with J gene TRBJ1-5; the D gene is possibly TRBD1 (6 bases). V was clipped by 0 bases and J by 8 bases, with 14 bases between them. CDR1 is MGHRA and CDR2 is YSYEKL in the germline V gene. The CDR3 sequence is 15 residues long. The CDR3 DNA follows: TGCGCCAGCAGCCAAGATTTGGGGGGGCTAGAGCCCCAGCATTTT. Translating it yields CASSQDLGGLEPQHF.

V usage is TRBV7-7 and J usage is TRBJ2-1; D uncertain. This CDR3 spans 14 amino acids. Germline CDR1 SSHAT, CDR2 FNYEAQ (reference sequence). Between the trimmed V and J ends, which lost 4 bases and 6 bases, there was a span of 13 bases. The CDR3 DNA follows: TGTGCCAGCAGCTCAAGGGAAGCTCTCAATGAGCAGTTCTTC. This translates into CASSSREALNEQFF.

The chain is built from TRBV3-1 (or the pseudogene TRBV3-2) and TRBJ1-1, with D hard to call. The CDR3 is 14 amino acids. CDR1 and CDR2 (germline): LGHDT, YNNKEL (reference sequence). With 1 base removed from V and 0 bases from J, the gap between germline ends came to 6 bases. The CDR3 loop is CASSQGALNTEAFF. The CDR3 DNA follows: TGTGCCAGCAGCCAAGGGGCATTGAACACTGAAGCTTTCTTT.

The chain links TRBV27 to TRBJ2-7; TRBD1 matches 7 bases. The CDR3 is 14 amino acids. The trim removed 6 bases at V and 0 bases at J, leaving 5 bases unmatched. The V gene's germline CDR1 is MNHEY and CDR2 SMNVEV (reference sequence). The CDR3: CASSRQGISYEQYF. Here the CDR3 DNA reads TGTGCCAGCAGCCGACAGGGCATCTCCTACGAGCAGTACTTC.

To note about this clone: A read error may produce the germline difference seen at one junction end. This chain links TRBV6-4 with TRBJ2-5, with D possibly being TRBD1 (5 bases). The CDR3 contains 12 residues. Looked up from germline, CDR1 is MRHNA and CDR2 is SNTAGT. CDR3 loop: CASIDSKETQYF. In DNA form, the CDR3 reads TGTGCCAGCATTGACAGCAAAGAGACCCAGTACTTC.

This clone was recorded only once. In the same sample, other DNA sequences code for this CDR3. The chain is built from TRBV27 and TRBJ2-3; no clear D gene. V lost 5 bases, J lost 3 bases, and 3 bases lay in between. Germline V CDR1 and CDR2: MNHEY, SMNVEV (reference sequence). The CDR3 is made up of 11 amino acids. The CDR3 reads CASSHTDTQYF. The CDR3 nucleotides read TGTGCCAGCAGTCATACAGATACGCAGTATTTT.

The chain joins TRBV28 to TRBJ2-7; no clear D gene. CDR1 MDHEN and CDR2 SYDVKM come from the germline V gene. CDR3 size: 11 residues. V was cut by 5 bases and J by 6 bases, with 8 bases left in between. The CDR3 sequence is CASSKRGEQYF. CDR3 nucleotides: TGTGCCAGCAGTAAAAGAGGCGAGCAGTACTTC.

The CDR3 loop is CASRADYYGYTF. CDR3 in DNA: TGTGCCAGCAGGGCAGATTACTATGGCTACACCTTC. The chain links TRBV2 to TRBJ1-2, with D unclear. Trimming removed 6 bases at V and 3 bases at J, with 8 bases between. The CDR3 spans 12 residues. Germline V CDR1 and CDR2: SNHLY, FYNNEI.

The J gene is TRBJ2-3, the V gene TRBV28; D possibly uses TRBD1 or TRBD2 (5 bases each). Deletions cut 7 bases from V and 6 bases from J, with 20 bases between. This CDR3 spans 15 amino acids. The V gene's germline CDR1 is MDHEN and CDR2 SYDVKM. Here the CDR3 DNA reads TGTGCCAGCACCTTGGGACCTCCGAATCTGGATACGCAGTATTTT. Protein sequence: CASTLGPPNLDTQYF. Full variable domain (missing parts from reference TRBV28 and TRBJ2-3): DVKVTQSSRYLVKRTGEKVFLECVQDMDHENMFWYRQDPGLGLRLIYFSYDVKMKEKGDIPEGYSVSREKKERFSLILESASTNQTSMYLCASTLGPPNLDTQYFGPGTRLTVL.

The gene calls are TRBV28 and TRBJ2-5; no firm D call. The germline V and J ends were trimmed by 5 bases and 5 bases, with 9 bases remaining between them. CDR3 length: 12 residues. CDR1 is MDHEN and CDR2 is SYDVKM in the germline V gene. CDR3 nucleotides: TGTGCCAGCAGTAGTCTGGGGGAGACCCAGTACTTC. Its protein is CASSSLGETQYF.

The rearrangement uses TRBV9 and TRBJ2-1; 8 nucleotides line up with TRBD2. The ends lost 1 base at V and 6 bases at J; junction bases unmatched: 3. Germline CDR1 SGDLS, CDR2 YYNGEE. CDR3 length: 14 amino acids. This CDR3 is CASSVYLAGNEQFF. CDR3 coding DNA: TGTGCCAGCAGCGTATACCTAGCGGGCAATGAGCAGTTCTTC.

The chain links TRBV27 to TRBJ2-7; 7 bases map to TRBD2. The CDR3 runs to 11 residues. V shed 11 bases, J shed 5 bases, and the junction held 6 bases outside the gene matches. Per the germline V gene, CDR1 is MNHEY and CDR2 is SMNVEV (reference sequence). This CDR3 reads CASWGGNEQYF. The CDR3 DNA reads TGTGCCTCCTGGGGGGGGAACGAGCAGTACTTC.

This clone was picked up a small number of times. V is TRBV25-1 and J is TRBJ1-1; the D gene is possibly TRBD1 (6 bases). Between the trimmed V and J ends, which lost 6 bases and 2 bases, there was a span of 10 bases. This CDR3 comprises 13 residues. CDR1 and CDR2 from the germline V gene are MGHDK and SYGVNS. CDR3 protein: CASSRTANTEAFF. CDR3 in DNA: TGTGCCAGCAGCCGGACAGCAAACACTGAAGCTTTCTTT.

The V gene is TRBV3-1 (or the pseudogene TRBV3-2), the J gene TRBJ1-2; D remains ambiguous. The CDR3 extends over 14 amino acids. Germline CDR1 LGHDT, CDR2 YNNKEL (reference sequence). The germline V and J ends were trimmed by 3 bases and 8 bases, with 16 bases remaining between them. As DNA, the CDR3 is TGTGCCAGCAGCCATCCGGACGGCCTGAGGGGCTACACCTTC. This gives the protein CASSHPDGLRGYTF.

The J gene is TRBJ1-3, the V gene TRBV28; TRBD1 is a possible D gene (5 bases). The CDR3 is made up of 16 amino acids. Trimming shortened V by 1 base and J by 0 bases, and 10 bases separated the two germline ends. Per the germline V gene, CDR1 is MDHEN and CDR2 is SYDVKM. The CDR3 sequence is CASSLLLGTSGNTIYF. The CDR3 DNA is TGTGCCAGCAGTTTATTGCTAGGGACCTCTGGAAACACCATATATTTT. Full variable domain (remainder filled in from reference TRBV28 and TRBJ1-3): DVKVTQSSRYLVKRTGEKVFLECVQDMDHENMFWYRQDPGLGLRLIYFSYDVKMKEKGDIPEGYSVSREKKERFSLILESASTNQTSMYLCASSLLLGTSGNTIYFGEGSWLTVV.